The clone carrying this T cell receptor beta chain appeared a few times. What it binds is unknown. Unique molecular identifiers were used to barcode this TCRbeta library. Each CDR3 protein is one row after TCRdb ran MiXCR on the PCR reads. The sample consists of 700,000 to 850,000 distinct CDR3 sequences, roughly 15% of them appearing once. This entry comes from a study of T-cell reconstitution after alpha-beta-depleted transplantation in children. Broader study findings: Newly generated T cells supplied most T-cell counts and diversity one year post-transplant. Approximately two months post-transplant, alpha-beta T cells reportedly originated from several hundred expanded graft clones. In some patients, recipient T cells and intrathymic progenitors surviving conditioning explained high day-60 diversity.

Trimming at V came to 3 bases and at J to 4 bases, leaving 11 bases not matched to a gene. Germline loops: CDR1 DFQATT, CDR2 SNEGSKA (reference sequence). CDR3 size: 15 residues. The rearrangement uses TRBV20-1 and TRBJ1-1; 7 bases map to TRBD1. The material sequenced was PBMCs, mostly from graft donor cells, taken 360 days after TCRalphabeta/CD19-depleted stem cell transplant. This sequence was found in a male patient between 10 and 17 years old who had a stem cell transplant for acute lymphoblastic leukemia, so the T cells may come from the graft donor. CDR3 residues: CSASPWGAGGTEAFF. The CDR3 DNA sequence: TGCAGTGCTAGTCCTTGGGGGGCAGGGGGCACTGAAGCTTTCTTT.